The TCR beta chain under discussion was sequenced for a study of graft-versus-host responses after intestinal transplantation. Overall study: Recipients uniformly received anti-thymocyte globulin induction, followed by tacrolimus and steroids for three to four years.

In germline, CDR1 is GTSNPN, CDR2 SVGIG (reference sequence). The CDR3 covers 14 residues. The V gene lost 1 base and the J gene lost 7 bases, with 14 bases spanning the gap. As regards this clone: The antigen remains unidentified.

Sequencing was performed with immunoSEQ multiplex PCR; in TCRdb, only in-frame clones are kept and a portion is missing. Altogether 90,000 to 95,000 clones are present, roughly 90% being singletons, with the ten largest covering around 0.53%. Study-level results: High graft-versus-host to host-versus-graft T cell clonal ratios marked allografts of patients with graft-donor macrochimerism. GvH clones were found in recipient marrow; some appeared first in ileum or blood.

The material sequenced was unstimulated CD8+ T cells sorted from spleen or lymph node cells, taken before intestinal transplant. The chain links TRBV30 to TRBJ2-1, with D possibly TRBD2 on 6 matching bases. The receptor comes from a human donor who received an intestinal transplant. The DNA of the CDR3 is TGTGCCTGGAGTGGAGGGACTGCGGGGAATGAGCAGTTCTTC. Encoded protein: CAWSGGTAGNEQFF.